Each of the 3 T cell receptor beta chains below was sequenced from the same sample in a study of PD-L1 blockade in urothelial cancer (dated 2017 in TCRdb). What this sample's time point label stands for: pretreatment peripheral blood. Receptor amplification or capture employed the immunoSEQ multiplex PCR assay. Drawn from immuneACCESS, this table holds only the in-frame rearrangements with V and J called that TCRdb kept. Clones are partly lost; checked studies trace under half to an unresolved V gene and leave the rest unexplained. For this sample there are under 60,000 clones; around 80% appear just once. Jointly, the top ten make up more than 3% of the sample. The source was PBMCs, collected around atezolizumab (anti-PD-L1) treatment. The receptors come from a man aged 65 to 85 with urothelial cancer.

Written as DNA, the CDR3 is TGCGCCAGCAGCCAAGGGGCGACCACCTCCCAAGAGACCCAGTACTTC. Translation gives CASSQGATTSQETQYF. This chain connects TRBV4-1 to TRBJ2-5, with no clear D. The CDR3 is 16 amino acids. CDR1 is MGHRA and CDR2 is YSYEKL in the germline V gene. Between the trimmed V and J ends, which lost 1 base and 1 base, there was a span of 13 bases.

This clone came up once. This chain uses TRBV5-5 with TRBJ2-5; 9 bases match TRBD2. The CDR3 is 14 amino acids. Germline V gene data show CDR1 as SGHKS and CDR2 as YYEKEE (reference sequence). Trimming removed 1 base from V and 5 bases from J; junction bases left unmatched: 3. CDR3 loop: CASSLSGRRETQYF. As DNA, the CDR3 is TGTGCCAGCAGCTTGAGCGGGAGGAGGGAGACCCAGTACTTC.

The rearrangement joins TRBV27 to TRBJ2-6; 10 bases are a match to TRBD1. The junction had 1 base not matched to a gene; V was cut back by 0 bases and J by 2 bases. Germline assignment: CDR1 MNHEY and CDR2 SMNVEV (reference sequence). This CDR3 has 17 residues. CDR3 protein: CASSLSGTGAGANVLTF. The CDR3 DNA sequence: TGTGCCAGCAGTTTATCGGGGACAGGGGCTGGGGCCAACGTCCTGACTTTC.